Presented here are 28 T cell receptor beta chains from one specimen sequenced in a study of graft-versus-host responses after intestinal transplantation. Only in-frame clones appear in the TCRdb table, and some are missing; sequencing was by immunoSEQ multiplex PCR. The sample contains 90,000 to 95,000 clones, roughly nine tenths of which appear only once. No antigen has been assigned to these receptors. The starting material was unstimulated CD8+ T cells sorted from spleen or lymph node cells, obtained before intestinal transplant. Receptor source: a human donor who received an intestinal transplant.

CDR3 DNA: TGTGCCAGCAGTGAATGGCGGCGAACTAACTATGGCTACACCTTC. This encodes CASSEWRRTNYGYTF. V and J are TRBV2 and TRBJ1-2; no reliable D call. Trimming removed 2 bases from V and 0 bases from J, with 10 bases in between. Germline V lookup: CDR1 SNHLY, CDR2 FYNNEI. The CDR3 spans 15 residues. The complete variable domain, with remaining parts taken from reference TRBV2 and TRBJ1-2, reads EPEVTQTPSHQVTQMGQEVILRCVPISNHLYFYWYRQILGQKVEFLVSFYNNEISEKSEIFDDQFSVERPDGSNFTLKIRSTKLEDSAMYFCASSEWRRTNYGYTFGSGTRLTVV.

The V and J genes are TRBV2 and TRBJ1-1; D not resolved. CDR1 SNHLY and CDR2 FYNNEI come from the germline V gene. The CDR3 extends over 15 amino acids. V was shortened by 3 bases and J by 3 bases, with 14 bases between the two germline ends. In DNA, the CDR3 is TGTGCCAGCAGTGAGAAACAGCCTTGGGACACTGAAGCTTTCTTT. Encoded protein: CASSEKQPWDTEAFF.

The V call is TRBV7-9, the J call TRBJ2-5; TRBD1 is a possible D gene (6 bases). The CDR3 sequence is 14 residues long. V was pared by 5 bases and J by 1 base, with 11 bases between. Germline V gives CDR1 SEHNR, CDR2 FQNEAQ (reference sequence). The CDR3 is CASSPGTIQETQYF. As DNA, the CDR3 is TGTGCCAGCAGCCCCGGGACAATCCAAGAGACCCAGTACTTC.

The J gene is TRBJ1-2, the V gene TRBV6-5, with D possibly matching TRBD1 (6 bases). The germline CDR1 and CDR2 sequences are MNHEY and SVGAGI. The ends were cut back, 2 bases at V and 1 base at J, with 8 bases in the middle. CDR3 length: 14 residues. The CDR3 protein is CASSYTRGNYGYTF. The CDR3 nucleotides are TGTGCCAGCAGTTACACCAGGGGTAACTATGGCTACACCTTC.

CDR3 loop: CAWSVGTGIMNTEAFF. In DNA, the CDR3 is TGTGCCTGGAGTGTGGGGACAGGGATCATGAACACTGAAGCTTTCTTT. The chain employs TRBV30 and TRBJ1-1, with TRBD1 identical over 9 bases. Germline values: CDR1 GTSNPN, CDR2 SVGIG (reference sequence). The CDR3 contains 16 residues. Losses at the gene ends were 0 bases for V and 0 bases for J; bases not matched to a gene: 5.

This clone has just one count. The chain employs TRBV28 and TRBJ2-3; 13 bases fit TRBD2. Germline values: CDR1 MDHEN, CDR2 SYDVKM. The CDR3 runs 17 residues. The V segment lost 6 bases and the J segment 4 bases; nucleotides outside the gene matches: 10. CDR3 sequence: CASRGERGLAGADTQYF. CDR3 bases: TGTGCCAGCAGAGGAGAAAGAGGACTAGCGGGAGCAGATACGCAGTATTTT.

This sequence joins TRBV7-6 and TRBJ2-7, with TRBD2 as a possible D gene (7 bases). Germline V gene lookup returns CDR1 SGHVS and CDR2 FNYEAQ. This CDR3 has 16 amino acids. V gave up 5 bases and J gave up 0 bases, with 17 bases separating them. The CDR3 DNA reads TGTGCCAGCAGCGACGGACCGGCGGGGGCCTCCTACGAGCAGTACTTC. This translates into CASSDGPAGASYEQYF.

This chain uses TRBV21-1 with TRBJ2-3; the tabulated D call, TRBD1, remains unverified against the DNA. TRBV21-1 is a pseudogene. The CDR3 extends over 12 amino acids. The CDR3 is CASSKEQFAQYF. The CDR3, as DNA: TGTGCCAGCAGCAAAGAACAGTTTGCGCAGTATTTT.

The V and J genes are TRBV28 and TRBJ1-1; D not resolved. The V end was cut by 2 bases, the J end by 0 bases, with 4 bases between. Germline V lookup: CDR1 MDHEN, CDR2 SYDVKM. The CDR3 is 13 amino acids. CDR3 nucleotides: TGTGCCAGCAGTTTAACTATGAACACTGAAGCTTTCTTT. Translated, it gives CASSLTMNTEAFF. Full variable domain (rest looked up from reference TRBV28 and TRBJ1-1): DVKVTQSSRYLVKRTGEKVFLECVQDMDHENMFWYRQDPGLGLRLIYFSYDVKMKEKGDIPEGYSVSREKKERFSLILESASTNQTSMYLCASSLTMNTEAFFGQGTRLTVV.

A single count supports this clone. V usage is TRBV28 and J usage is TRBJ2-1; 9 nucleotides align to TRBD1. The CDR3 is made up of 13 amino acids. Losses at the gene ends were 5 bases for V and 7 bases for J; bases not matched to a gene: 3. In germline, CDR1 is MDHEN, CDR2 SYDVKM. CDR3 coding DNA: TGTGCCAGCAGTCAGGACAGGGGTAATGAGCAGTTCTTC. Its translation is CASSQDRGNEQFF.

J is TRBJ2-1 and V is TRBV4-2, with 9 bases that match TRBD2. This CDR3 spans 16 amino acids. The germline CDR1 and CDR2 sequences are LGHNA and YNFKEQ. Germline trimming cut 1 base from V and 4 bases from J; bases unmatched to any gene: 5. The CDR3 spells CASSQVPGLAYNEQFF. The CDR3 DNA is TGTGCCAGCAGCCAAGTACCGGGACTAGCTTACAATGAGCAGTTCTTC.

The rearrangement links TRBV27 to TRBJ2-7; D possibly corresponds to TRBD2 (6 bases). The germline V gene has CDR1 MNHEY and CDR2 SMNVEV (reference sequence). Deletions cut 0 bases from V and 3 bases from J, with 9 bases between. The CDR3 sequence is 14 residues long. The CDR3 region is CASSLSGGVYEQYF. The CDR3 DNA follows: TGTGCCAGCAGTTTATCAGGAGGGGTCTACGAGCAGTACTTC.

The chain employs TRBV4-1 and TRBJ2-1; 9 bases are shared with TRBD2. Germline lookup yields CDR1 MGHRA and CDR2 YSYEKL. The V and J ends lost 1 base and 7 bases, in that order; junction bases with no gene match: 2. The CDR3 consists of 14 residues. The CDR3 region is CASSQVGLANEQFF. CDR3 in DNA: TGCGCCAGCAGCCAAGTGGGACTAGCTAATGAGCAGTTCTTC.

CDR3 region: CASSLSREVYNEQFF. CDR3 nucleotide sequence: TGTGCCAGCAGTTTATCGCGGGAGGTCTACAATGAGCAGTTCTTC. V and J are TRBV27 and TRBJ2-1; 8 bases are shared with TRBD2. With V trimmed by 0 bases and J by 3 bases, 1 base remained unmatched. This CDR3 comprises 15 residues. Germline V lookup: CDR1 MNHEY, CDR2 SMNVEV (reference sequence).

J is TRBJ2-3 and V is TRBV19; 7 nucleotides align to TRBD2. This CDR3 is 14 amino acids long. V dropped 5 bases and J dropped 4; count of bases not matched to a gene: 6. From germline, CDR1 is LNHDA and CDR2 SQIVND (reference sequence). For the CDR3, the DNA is TGTGCCAGTAGTTTCGCTAGCGGTCCAGATACGCAGTATTTT. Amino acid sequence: CASSFASGPDTQYF.

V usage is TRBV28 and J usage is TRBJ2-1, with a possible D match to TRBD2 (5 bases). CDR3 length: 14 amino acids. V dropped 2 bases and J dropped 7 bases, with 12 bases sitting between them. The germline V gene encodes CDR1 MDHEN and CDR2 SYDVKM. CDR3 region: CASSLVERLNEQFF. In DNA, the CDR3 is TGTGCCAGCAGTTTAGTGGAGAGACTAAATGAGCAGTTCTTC.

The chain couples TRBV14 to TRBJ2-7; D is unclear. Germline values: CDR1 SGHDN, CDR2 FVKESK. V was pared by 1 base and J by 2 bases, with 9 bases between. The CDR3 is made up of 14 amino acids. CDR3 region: CASSQVYTPYEQYF. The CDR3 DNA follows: TGTGCCAGCAGCCAAGTTTACACCCCCTACGAGCAGTACTTC.

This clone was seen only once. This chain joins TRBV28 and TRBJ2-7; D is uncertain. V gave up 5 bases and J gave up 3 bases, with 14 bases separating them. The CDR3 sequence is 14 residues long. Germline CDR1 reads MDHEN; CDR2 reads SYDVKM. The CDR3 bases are TGTGCCAGCAGTCCCATCGAGATTTACTACGAGCAGTACTTC. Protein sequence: CASSPIEIYYEQYF.

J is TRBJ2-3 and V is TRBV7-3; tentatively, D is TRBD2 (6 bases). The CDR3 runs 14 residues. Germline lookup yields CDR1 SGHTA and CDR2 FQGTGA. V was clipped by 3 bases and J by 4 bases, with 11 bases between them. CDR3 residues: CASSFGSSPDTQYF. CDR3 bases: TGTGCCAGCAGCTTCGGGAGTAGTCCAGATACGCAGTATTTT.

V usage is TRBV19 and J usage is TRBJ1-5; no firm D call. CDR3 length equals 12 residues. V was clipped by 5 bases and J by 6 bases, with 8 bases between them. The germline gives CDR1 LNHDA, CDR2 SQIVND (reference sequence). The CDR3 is CASSDRGQPQHF. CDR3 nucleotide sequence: TGTGCCAGTAGTGACCGGGGTCAGCCCCAGCATTTT.

CDR3 DNA sequence: TGTGCCAGCAGCCAAAACAGGGGGCAGGGGCCCGCTAACTATGGCTACACCTTC. Encoded protein: CASSQNRGQGPANYGYTF. This chain uses TRBV7-9 with TRBJ1-2; 9 nucleotides align to TRBD1. There are 18 residues in the CDR3. The V segment lost 5 bases and the J segment 0 bases; nucleotides outside the gene matches: 13. In germline, CDR1 is SEHNR, CDR2 FQNEAQ (reference sequence). The complete variable domain, with remaining parts taken from reference TRBV7-9 and TRBJ1-2, reads DTGVSQNPRHKITKRGQNVTFRCDPISEHNRLYWYRQTLGQGPEFLTYFQNEAQLEKSRLLSDRFSAERPKGSFSTLEIQRTEQGDSAMYLCASSQNRGQGPANYGYTFGSGTRLTVV.

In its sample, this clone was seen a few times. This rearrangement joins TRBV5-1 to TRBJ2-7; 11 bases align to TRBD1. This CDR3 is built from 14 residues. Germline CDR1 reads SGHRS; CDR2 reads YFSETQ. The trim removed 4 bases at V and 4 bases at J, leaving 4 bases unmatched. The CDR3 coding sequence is TGCGCCAGCAGCCAGGGACAGGGGGAATACGAGCAGTACTTC. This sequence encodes CASSQGQGEYEQYF.

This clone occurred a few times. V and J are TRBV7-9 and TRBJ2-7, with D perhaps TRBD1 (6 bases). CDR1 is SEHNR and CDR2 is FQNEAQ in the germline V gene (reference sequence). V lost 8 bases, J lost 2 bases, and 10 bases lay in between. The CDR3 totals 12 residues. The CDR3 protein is CASSGVTYEQYF. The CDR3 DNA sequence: TGTGCCAGCTCAGGGGTGACCTACGAGCAGTACTTC.

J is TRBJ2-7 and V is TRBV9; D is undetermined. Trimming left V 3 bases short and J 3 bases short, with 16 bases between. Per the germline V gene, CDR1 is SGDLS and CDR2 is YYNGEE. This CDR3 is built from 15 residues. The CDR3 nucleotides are TGTGCCAGCAGCGAATATGAAACAGAGCTCTACGAGCAGTACTTC. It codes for CASSEYETELYEQYF.

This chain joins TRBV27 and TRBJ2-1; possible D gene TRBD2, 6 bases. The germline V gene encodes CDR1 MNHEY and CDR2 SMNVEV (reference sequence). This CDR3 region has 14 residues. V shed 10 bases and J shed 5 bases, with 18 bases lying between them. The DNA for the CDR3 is TGTGCCACCTCCTTAGCGGCGACACACAATGAGCAGTTCTTC. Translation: CATSLAATHNEQFF.

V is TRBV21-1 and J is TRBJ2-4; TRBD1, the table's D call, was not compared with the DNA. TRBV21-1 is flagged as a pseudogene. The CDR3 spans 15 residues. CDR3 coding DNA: TGTGCCAGCAGCAAAGCTCCCAAAGCCAAAAACATTCAGTACTTC. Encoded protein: CASSKAPKAKNIQYF.

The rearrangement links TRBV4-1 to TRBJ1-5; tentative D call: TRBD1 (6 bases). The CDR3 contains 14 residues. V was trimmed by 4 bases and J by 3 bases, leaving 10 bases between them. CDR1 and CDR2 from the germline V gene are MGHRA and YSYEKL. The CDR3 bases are TGCGCCAGCAGCCCGGGACAAACCAATCAGCCCCAGCATTTT. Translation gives CASSPGQTNQPQHF.

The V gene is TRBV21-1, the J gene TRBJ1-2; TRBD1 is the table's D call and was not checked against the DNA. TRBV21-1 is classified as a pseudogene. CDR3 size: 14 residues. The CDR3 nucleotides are TGTGCCAGCAGCGGGGGACAGGATCGCTCTGGCTACACCTTC. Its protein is CASSGGQDRSGYTF.